Sequencing of this T cell receptor beta chain was carried out in a study of cytomegalovirus exposure and HLA in healthy donors. Amplification used 60 Vbeta primers and 13 Jbeta primers. Clones were read by immunoSEQ multiplex PCR, and TCRdb kept only the in-frame ones, dropping some. The sample has some 140,000 clones, roughly 70% seen once. Trimming cost V 4 bases and J 3 bases, with 13 bases left between them. CDR3 size: 14 residues. Germline-derived CDR1 and CDR2 are MNHEY and SMNVEV (reference sequence). The sequence came from a man younger than 30 in good health and CMV-seropositive. The sequencing sample was made of PBMCs. The gene calls are TRBV27 and TRBJ2-7; weak D call: TRBD2 (6 bases). The CDR3 DNA reads TGTGCCAGCAGTTACGGGAGTCAGTACTACGAGCAGTACTTC. Protein: CASSYGSQYYEQYF.